The 8 T cell receptor beta chains below all came from one sample that was sequenced in a study of early T cells in non-severe SARS-CoV-2 infection. TCRdb fed the 5' RACE reads into MiXCR, producing one record per CDR3 protein. The table has about 64,000 distinct CDR3 sequences, around 4.7% seen once; the top ten hold roughly 5%. The sequencing input was whole blood. These receptors were collected from an adult who was a healthcare worker with PCR-confirmed SARS-CoV-2 infection or an uninfected control (not recorded which).

This clonotype showed up many times. CDR3 DNA: TGTGCCAGCAGCTTCGCCTACGAGCAGTACTTC. This translates into CASSFAYEQYF. The chain carries TRBV5-4 and TRBJ2-7; D is undetermined. Germline CDR1 reads SGHNT; CDR2 reads YYREEE (reference sequence). This CDR3 is built from 11 residues. V lost 2 bases and J lost 2, with 2 bases in between.

The chain has TRBV11-2 and TRBJ1-4; the match to TRBD1 covers 7 bases. J lost 7 bases, V lost 3 bases, and 8 bases had no gene match. Germline loops: CDR1 SGHAT, CDR2 FQNNGV. The CDR3 has 15 residues. This CDR3 reads CASSFNRGILEKLFF. CDR3 nucleotides: TGTGCCAGCAGCTTCAACAGGGGCATTCTTGAAAAACTGTTTTTT. The entire variable domain, with the rest obtained from reference TRBV11-2 and TRBJ1-4, is as follows: EAGVAQSPRYKIIEKRQSVAFWCNPISGHATLYWYQQILGQGPKLLIQFQNNGVVDDSQLPKDRFSAERLKGVDSTLKIQPAKLEDSAVYLCASSFNRGILEKLFFGSGTQLSVL.

The chain carries TRBV9 and TRBJ2-3; perhaps TRBD1 as D (6 bases). The germline gives CDR1 SGDLS, CDR2 YYNGEE. Trimming removed 3 bases at V and 6 bases at J, with 14 bases between. The CDR3 is 14 residues long. In DNA, the CDR3 is TGTGCCAGCAGCGGACAGGTCGCAGGGGATACGCAGTATTTT. Protein product: CASSGQVAGDTQYF.

This clonotype was seen only a few times. This rearrangement joins TRBV27 to TRBJ2-7; TRBD1 might be the D (6 bases). This CDR3 has 17 amino acids. Trimming removed 3 bases from V and 0 bases from J, with 18 bases in between. The V gene's germline CDR1 is MNHEY and CDR2 SMNVEV (reference sequence). CDR3 nucleotides: TGTGCCAGCAGTTTTAACCCCTCCGGGACACTCTCCTACGAGCAGTACTTC. It specifies CASSFNPSGTLSYEQYF.

This clonotype was seen repeatedly, ten times or more. The chain has TRBV7-2 and TRBJ2-7; D not certain. CDR3 length: 13 residues. V lost 11 bases and J 0 bases, leaving 14 bases between the germline ends. Germline CDR1 reads SGHTA; CDR2 reads FQGNSA. CDR3 loop: CASTPPSSYEQYF. The DNA of the CDR3 is TGTGCCTCGACGCCCCCGAGCTCCTACGAGCAGTACTTC.

The sample holds one count of this clonotype. The rearrangement uses TRBV19 and TRBJ1-2; no clear D gene. This CDR3 contains 15 residues. CDR1 LNHDA and CDR2 SQIVND come from the germline V gene (reference sequence). Trimming removed 3 bases at V and 2 bases at J, with 13 bases between. CDR3 in amino acids: CASSIFGQTNYGYTF. In DNA, the CDR3 is TGTGCCAGTAGTATTTTTGGGCAGACGAACTATGGCTACACCTTC.

Ten or more counts support this clonotype. The V and J genes are TRBV11-2 and TRBJ1-3; D unclear. V was cut by 3 bases and J by 0 bases, with 9 bases left in between. CDR3 size: 15 residues. In germline, CDR1 is SGHAT, CDR2 FQNNGV. Here the CDR3 DNA reads TGTGCCAGCAGCTTTGCTAGGAGCTCTGGAAACACCATATATTTT. Translated, it gives CASSFARSSGNTIYF.

This clonotype occurred many times. The chain recombines TRBV10-3 with TRBJ2-1, with no clear D. The length of the CDR3 is 13 residues. Trimming pared 0 bases from V and 7 bases from J, leaving 7 bases between. The germline V gene has CDR1 ENHRY and CDR2 SYGVKD. In DNA, the CDR3 is TGTGCCATCAGTGAGTCGCCACGTAATGAGCAGTTCTTC. Its translation is CAISESPRNEQFF.